This note documents a single T cell receptor beta chain sequence. This record comes from a study of Ad26.COV2.S vaccination and SARS-CoV-2 variants. At the level of the study: A COV1001 Ad26.COV2.S trial-arm participant provided the sample.

Data came from immunoSEQ multiplex PCR; TCRdb stores just in-frame clones and leaves some out. The sample shows roughly 510,000 clones, approximately 90% of them seen only once. Germline V CDR1 and CDR2: SGDLS, YYNGEE. The CDR3 has 14 amino acids. The V gene lost 3 bases and the J gene lost 7 bases, with 17 bases spanning the gap. Treatment: some 20 received Ad26.COV2.S at low or high dose, single or two shots; 5 received placebo; per-sample allocation not given. Specimens were obtained on day 63 following the first vaccine or placebo injection. The V call is TRBV9, the J call TRBJ2-7; perhaps TRBD2 as D (5 bases). This TCR was sampled from a person between 18 and 65 years old who received the Ad26.COV2.S COVID-19 vaccine or a placebo. This specimen consisted of peripheral blood, obtained in a trial of Ad26.COV2.S vaccine versus placebo. The chain's CDR3 is CASSAPGVAREQYF. In nucleotides, the CDR3 is TGTGCCAGCAGCGCCCCCGGGGTAGCTCGAGAGCAGTACTTC. The full variable domain, in which reference TRBV9 and TRBJ2-7 provide the parts outside the CDR3, is DSGVTQTPKHLITATGQRVTLRCSPRSGDLSVYWYQQSLDQGLQFLIQYYNGEERAKGNILERFSAQQFPDLHSELNLSSLELGDSALYFCASSAPGVAREQYFGPGTRLTVT.